The present T cell receptor beta chain was sequenced within a study of cytomegalovirus exposure and HLA in healthy donors. Every donor was a healthy person donating bone marrow. Study-level results: Versus the approximately 700-donor mean, an Asian-associated ancestry cluster reportedly showed fewer N-insertions in a later analysis.

Amplification used 60 Vbeta primers and 13 Jbeta primers. The repertoire was sequenced with immunoSEQ multiplex PCR; TCRdb's copy has only in-frame clones and lacks some. The sample carries 75,000 to 80,000 clones, about three quarters recorded once. As regards this clone: Its target is unknown.

The source of this sequence is a male donor in good health and CMV-seropositive. The sample taken for sequencing was PBMCs.

CDR3 loop: CASSLARSSYEQYF. CDR3 coding DNA: TGTGCCAGCAGCTTAGCGCGGTCCTCCTACGAGCAGTACTTC. This chain uses TRBV11-2 with TRBJ2-5; D is unclear. The DNA end favors TRBJ2-7, so the J call may be wrong. CDR1 is SGHAT, CDR2 FQNNGV, per germline. CDR3 size: 14 residues.